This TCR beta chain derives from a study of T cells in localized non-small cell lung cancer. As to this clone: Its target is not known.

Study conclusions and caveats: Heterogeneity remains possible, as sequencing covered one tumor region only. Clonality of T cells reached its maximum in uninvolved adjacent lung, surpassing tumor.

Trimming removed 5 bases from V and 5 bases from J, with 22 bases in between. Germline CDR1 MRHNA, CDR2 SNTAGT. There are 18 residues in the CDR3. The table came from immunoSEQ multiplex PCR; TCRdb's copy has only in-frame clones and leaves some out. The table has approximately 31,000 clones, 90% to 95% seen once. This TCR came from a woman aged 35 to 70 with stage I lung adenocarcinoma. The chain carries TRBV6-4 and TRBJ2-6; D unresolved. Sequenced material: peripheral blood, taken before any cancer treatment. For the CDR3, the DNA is TGTGCCAGCAGTCGTAATGACACACGACAAAGTCGGGCCAACGTCCTGACTTTC. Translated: CASSRNDTRQSRANVLTF.